This record concerns one T cell receptor beta chain sequence. What it binds is not known. The J segment lost 6 bases and the V segment lost 9 bases, leaving 9 bases of the junction unmatched. The CDR3 is 13 amino acids. DNA was extracted from roughly 1-10 million thawed cryopreserved PBMC. The sample is drawn from a study of long-term antiretroviral therapy in people with HIV. Study findings and constraints: From the mid-2000s to the late 2010s, blood was obtained, possibly while participants received older ART regimens.

Run at survey level, the immunoSEQ assay was version v3.0. Target depth was about 40,000-50,000 T-cell genomes per sample. Profiling relied on immunoSEQ multiplex PCR, and the TCRdb table lists in-frame clones only, not all of them. The sample yields some 30,000 clones, about 90% seen once. The gene calls are TRBV5-3 and TRBJ1-5; the match to TRBD1 covers 7 bases. TRBV5-3 falls under the ORF class, with uncertain function. This TCR was recovered from a man aged 50-60 years with HIV. Here the sequenced sample was unsorted PBMCs, taken 2 years after starting antiretroviral therapy. Here the CDR3 reads CATPRGGSQPQHF. The CDR3 region has the DNA TGTGCCACTCCCAGGGGGGGAAGTCAGCCCCAGCATTTT.